Listed here are 6 T cell receptor beta chains from one sample, sequenced in a study of shared clonotypes between healthy human individuals. Repertoires were generated with immunoSEQ multiplex PCR, while TCRdb's copy carries only in-frame clones and drops some. The sample includes over a million clones, about 84% seen only once; the top ten take around 0.61%. The specimen was memory CD4+ T cells from PBMCs. Documented subset: CD45RA-negative fraction. All receptors derive from a man in his late teens or twenties in good health. Some clones in this sample may be carry-over from other donors' samples.

This clone has just one count. The chain joins TRBV5-1 to TRBJ2-1; weak D call: TRBD2 (6 bases). The CDR3 sequence is 15 residues long. Trimming stripped 0 bases from V and 5 bases from J, with 12 bases between. Germline loops: CDR1 SGHRS, CDR2 YFSETQ. CDR3 region: CASSLGAGTNNEQFF. The DNA for the CDR3 is TGCGCCAGCAGCTTGGGTGCGGGAACGAACAATGAGCAGTTCTTC.

This rearrangement joins TRBV29-1 to TRBJ2-1; D perhaps matches TRBD2 (6 bases). There are 13 residues in the CDR3. Trimming took off 8 bases at V and 1 base at J, with 12 bases between the two ends. CDR1 is SQVTM and CDR2 is ANQGSEA in the germline V gene. The CDR3 DNA follows: TGCAGCTTCCACGGGAGTTCCTACAATGAGCAGTTCTTC. Protein sequence: CSFHGSSYNEQFF.

The chain employs TRBV5-1 and TRBJ2-2; 11 bases agree with TRBD1. With 1 base clipped from V and 5 bases from J, the junction kept 4 bases outside the gene matches. Germline CDR1 reads SGHRS; CDR2 reads YFSETQ. This CDR3 spans 16 amino acids. The CDR3 DNA sequence: TGCGCCAGCAGCTTGAGGACAGGGGGCCGAACCGGGGAGCTGTTTTTT. Its protein product is CASSLRTGGRTGELFF.

Comments on this clone: A much larger clone lies a single base off, so this may be a read error. The chain links TRBV9 to TRBJ1-2; tentative D call: TRBD1 (6 bases). The CDR3 contains 14 residues. Per germline, CDR1 SGDLS and CDR2 YYNGEE. With 7 bases removed from V and 0 bases from J, the gap between germline ends came to 13 bases. The CDR3 bases are TGTGCCAGCTCAAGGGGGGCCGCTAACTATGGCTACACCTTC. Translation: CASSRGAANYGYTF. Full variable domain (outside the CDR3, taken from reference TRBV9 and TRBJ1-2): DSGVTQTPKHLITATGQRVTLRCSPRSGDLSVYWYQQSLDQGLQFLIQYYNGEERAKGNILERFSAQQFPDLHSELNLSSLELGDSALYFCASSRGAANYGYTFGSGTRLTVV.

The chain recombines TRBV29-1 with TRBJ1-2; tentative D call: TRBD1 (5 bases). In germline, CDR1 is SQVTM, CDR2 ANQGSEA. V lost 7 bases and J lost 2, with 14 bases in between. CDR3 length equals 13 residues. The chain's CDR3 is CSAMAGQNYGYTF. The CDR3 bases are TGCAGCGCTATGGCAGGGCAAAACTATGGCTACACCTTC.

This chain uses TRBV9 with TRBJ2-3; 7 bases agree with TRBD1. V dropped 3 bases and J dropped 3; count of bases not matched to a gene: 7. Germline loops: CDR1 SGDLS, CDR2 YYNGEE. The CDR3 is 15 amino acids. The CDR3 sequence: CASSDRSRGTDTQYF. For the CDR3, the DNA is TGTGCCAGCAGCGACAGGAGCAGGGGGACAGATACGCAGTATTTT.